This T cell receptor (beta chain) came from a study of hypomethylating agent response in myelodysplastic syndrome. Study-wide background: Responders were about six patients with complete response or hematologic improvement; a few were non-responders.

The CDR3 has 15 amino acids. Unmatched junction bases numbered 6, after V lost 5 bases and J lost 5 bases. Germline V lookup: CDR1 LNHDA, CDR2 SQIVND (reference sequence). Data came from immunoSEQ multiplex PCR; TCRdb stores just in-frame clones and leaves some out. The data show approximately 2,800 clones, more than 85% seen once. As for this clone: Its specificity is not known.

Whole-study findings and limits: The cohort was small, with only 11 patients analyzed.

The receptor comes from a human donor with myelodysplastic syndrome. The J gene is TRBJ2-7, the V gene TRBV19; 13 bases line up with TRBD2. The source was bone marrow, collected before or after starting hypomethylating agent treatment for myelodysplastic syndrome (not recorded which). The DNA for the CDR3 is TGTGCCAGTAGTGTCGGACTAGCGGGAGTCAACGAGCAGTACTTC. Protein product: CASSVGLAGVNEQYF.